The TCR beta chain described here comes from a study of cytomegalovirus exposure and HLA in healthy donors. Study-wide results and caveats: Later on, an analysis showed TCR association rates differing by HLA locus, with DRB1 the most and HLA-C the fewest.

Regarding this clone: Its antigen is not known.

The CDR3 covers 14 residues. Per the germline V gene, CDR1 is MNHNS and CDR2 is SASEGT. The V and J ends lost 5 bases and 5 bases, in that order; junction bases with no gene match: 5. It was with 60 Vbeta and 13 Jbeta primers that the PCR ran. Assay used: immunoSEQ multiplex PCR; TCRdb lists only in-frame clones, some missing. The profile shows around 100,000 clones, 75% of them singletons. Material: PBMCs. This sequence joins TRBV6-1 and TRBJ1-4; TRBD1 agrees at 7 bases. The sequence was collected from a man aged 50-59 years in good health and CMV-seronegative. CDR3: CASSIGQENEKLFF. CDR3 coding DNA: TGTGCCAGCAGTATAGGACAGGAGAATGAAAAACTGTTTTTT.